The 24 T cell receptor beta chains below come from one sample, sequenced in a study of blood T cell repertoires in COVID-19. Some clones are missing from TCRdb's copy, which holds only in-frame ones; the method was immunoSEQ multiplex PCR. The repertoire holds roughly 150,000 clones, almost 85% seen once, with approximately 14% in the top ten. Material: peripheral blood. These TCRs come from a human donor with acute or convalescent COVID-19. The donor label of this sample is uncertain.

The V call is TRBV5-1, the J call TRBJ1-2; a possible D gene is TRBD1 (6 bases). The germline V gene encodes CDR1 SGHRS and CDR2 YFSETQ. The CDR3 consists of 14 residues. The V end was cut by 4 bases, the J end by 6 bases, with 16 bases between. The CDR3 region is CASSAGDRFHGYTF. In DNA form, the CDR3 reads TGCGCCAGCAGCGCGGGCGACAGGTTCCATGGCTACACCTTC.

The chain couples TRBV28 to TRBJ1-4; tentatively, D is TRBD1 (5 bases). With 6 bases removed from V and 6 bases from J, the gap between germline ends came to 20 bases. Per germline, CDR1 MDHEN and CDR2 SYDVKM. CDR3 length: 16 amino acids. The CDR3 loop is CASSLTIRGGDEKLFF. Here the CDR3 DNA reads TGTGCCAGCAGCCTGACTATCAGAGGAGGGGATGAAAAACTGTTTTTT.

This chain links TRBV30 with TRBJ1-5; D not certain. This CDR3 has 13 amino acids. Trimming took 2 bases from V and 4 from J, leaving 9 bases between them. The germline gives CDR1 GTSNPN, CDR2 SVGIG (reference sequence). The CDR3 DNA is TGTGCCTGGAGTTACGGGTTAAATCAGCCCCAGCATTTT. It translates to CAWSYGLNQPQHF.

The CDR3 here is CASSVGGRQYF. The DNA for the CDR3 is TGTGCCAGCAGCGTCGGAGGGAGACAGTATTTT. The V and J genes are TRBV21-1 and TRBJ2-3; no DNA check was done on the table's D call, TRBD2. TRBV21-1 is termed a pseudogene. This CDR3 has 11 amino acids.

Concerning this clone itself: The same CDR3 also results from other DNA sequences found in this sample. The chain has TRBV5-1 and TRBJ2-2, with 7 bases identical to TRBD1. This CDR3 contains 15 residues. With V trimmed by 4 bases and J by 0 bases, 3 bases remained unmatched. CDR1 SGHRS and CDR2 YFSETQ come from the germline V gene. CDR3: CASSLQGSNTGELFF. The CDR3 nucleotides read TGCGCCAGCAGCCTACAGGGGTCGAACACCGGGGAGCTGTTTTTT.

The V gene is TRBV6-5, the J gene TRBJ1-2, with 11 nucleotides matching TRBD1. This CDR3 region has 16 residues. Germline trimming cut 2 bases from V and 4 bases from J; bases unmatched to any gene: 6. Germline V gives CDR1 MNHEY, CDR2 SVGAGI. CDR3 bases: TGTGCCAGCAGTTACCTAAGGACAGGGGGCACCTATGGCTACACCTTC. Its protein product is CASSYLRTGGTYGYTF.

This chain uses TRBV7-2 with TRBJ1-1, with 10 bases matching TRBD1. CDR3 length equals 15 residues. Germline loops: CDR1 SGHTA, CDR2 FQGNSA. V dropped 5 bases and J dropped 4; count of bases not matched to a gene: 7. CDR3 protein: CASSLTGTGVTEAFF. CDR3 bases: TGTGCCAGCAGCCTTACCGGGACAGGGGTCACTGAAGCTTTCTTT.

The chain uses TRBV3-1 (or the pseudogene TRBV3-2) and TRBJ2-1; 14 bases line up with TRBD2. This CDR3 spans 17 amino acids. In germline, CDR1 is LGHDT, CDR2 YNNKEL (reference sequence). The junction had 11 bases not matched to a gene; V was cut back by 4 bases and J by 9 bases. The CDR3 DNA reads TGTGCCAGCAGCCCCGAAGGGACTAGCGGGGGCCGGAGTGAGCAGTTCTTC. It codes for CASSPEGTSGGRSEQFF.

This clone was seen just once. The V gene is TRBV12-5, the J gene TRBJ2-4; D remains unclear. This CDR3 region has 14 residues. V shed 6 bases and J shed 6 bases, with 15 bases lying between them. Germline V gene data show CDR1 as LGHNT and CDR2 as FRNRAP. The CDR3 region is CASGPSMGVNIQYF. CDR3 sequence (DNA): TGTGCTAGTGGCCCCTCCATGGGCGTAAACATTCAGTACTTC.

The chain has TRBV11-3 and TRBJ1-1; tentatively, D is TRBD1 (5 bases). Trimming took 5 bases from V and 4 from J, leaving 11 bases between them. The germline V gene has CDR1 SGHNT and CDR2 YENEEA. There are 13 residues in the CDR3. The CDR3 coding sequence is TGTGCCAGCAGCGAAATCGGGGGCACTGAAGCTTTCTTT. Amino acid sequence: CASSEIGGTEAFF.

This sequence joins TRBV7-2 and TRBJ1-6, with 8 bases that match TRBD1. J lost 8 bases, V lost 8 bases, and 5 bases had no gene match. The CDR3 sequence is 13 residues long. Germline assignment: CDR1 SGHTA and CDR2 FQGNSA. The CDR3 here is CASEGTGHSPLHF. Written as DNA, the CDR3 is TGTGCCAGCGAGGGGACAGGACATTCACCCCTCCACTTT.

Only one count was recorded for this clone. The chain is built from TRBV4-3 and TRBJ1-2; TRBD1 aligns across 10 bases. The CDR3 spans 15 residues. Unmatched junction bases numbered 9, after V lost 5 bases and J lost 6 bases. The germline V gene has CDR1 LGHNA and CDR2 YSLEER. In DNA, the CDR3 is TGCGCCAGCAGCTTCCGGGACAGGGGAACGGATGGCTACACCTTC. Protein sequence: CASSFRDRGTDGYTF.

The genes are TRBV4-3 and TRBJ2-2; a weak D match, TRBD2 (6 bases). The CDR3 is made up of 15 amino acids. Trimming removed 4 bases at V and 1 base at J, with 10 bases between. Germline V gene lookup returns CDR1 LGHNA and CDR2 YSLEER. The CDR3: CASSRRERNTGELFF. The CDR3 DNA follows: TGCGCCAGCAGCCGGAGGGAGCGGAACACCGGGGAGCTGTTTTTT.

The V and J genes are TRBV9 and TRBJ1-1; the match to TRBD1 covers 9 bases. V gave up 0 bases and J gave up 10 bases; unmatched junction bases: 1. Per germline, CDR1 SGDLS and CDR2 YYNGEE. The length of the CDR3 is 12 residues. CDR3 sequence: CASSVDRGPAFF. CDR3 nucleotides: TGTGCCAGCAGCGTAGACAGGGGGCCAGCTTTCTTT.

The V call is TRBV12-5, the J call TRBJ2-7, with a possible D match to TRBD1 (5 bases). V shed 6 bases and J shed 0 bases, with 9 bases lying between them. Per germline, CDR1 LGHNT and CDR2 FRNRAP. The CDR3 totals 13 residues. The CDR3 loop is CASGDTASYEQYF. The CDR3 region has the DNA TGTGCTAGTGGGGACACTGCCTCCTACGAGCAGTACTTC.

This clone showed up just once. This sequence joins TRBV18 and TRBJ1-2, with 7 bases matching TRBD1. Germline assignment: CDR1 KGHSH and CDR2 LQKENI. Trimming took 5 bases from V and 4 from J; bases not matched to a gene: 10. This CDR3 spans 15 amino acids. The CDR3 loop reads CASSTTDRDLYGYTF. Here the CDR3 DNA reads TGTGCCAGCTCAACGACTGACAGGGACCTCTATGGCTACACCTTC.

The gene calls are TRBV9 and TRBJ2-1; 8 nucleotides match TRBD2. The CDR3 is 18 residues long. With 3 bases clipped from V and 3 bases from J, the junction kept 14 bases outside the gene matches. Germline loops: CDR1 SGDLS, CDR2 YYNGEE. The CDR3 bases are TGTGCCAGCAGCGCAGAAGTAAGACCGGGACTAGACTACAATGAGCAGTTCTTC. It translates to CASSAEVRPGLDYNEQFF.

The gene calls are TRBV6-5 and TRBJ1-2; 7 bases agree with TRBD1. The CDR3 is made up of 14 amino acids. Trimming took 7 bases from V and 4 from J; bases not matched to a gene: 9. Germline-derived CDR1 and CDR2 are MNHEY and SVGAGI. The CDR3 here is CASIIDRALYGYTF. The CDR3 nucleotides are TGTGCCAGCATTATAGACAGGGCCCTCTATGGCTACACCTTC.

The chain combines TRBV6-2 or TRBV6-3 with TRBJ2-3, with 8 bases fitting TRBD1. Germline V gene lookup returns CDR1 MNHEY and CDR2 SVGEGT. The CDR3 has 15 residues. V gave up 2 bases and J gave up 1 base; unmatched junction bases: 2. The CDR3 nucleotides are TGTGCCAGCAGTTACGGACAGGGCCGCACAGATACGCAGTATTTT. It yields the protein CASSYGQGRTDTQYF.

This clone was seen only once. The rearrangement uses TRBV5-4 and TRBJ2-3; 14 nucleotides line up with TRBD2. The CDR3 is 17 residues long. The V gene's germline CDR1 is SGHNT and CDR2 YYREEE (reference sequence). After removal of 4 bases from V and 2 bases from J, the junction contained 6 bases not matched to a gene. This CDR3 is CASSLGLAGGITDTQYF. CDR3 nucleotides: TGTGCCAGCAGCCTCGGACTAGCGGGGGGAATCACAGATACGCAGTATTTT. The full variable domain, in which reference TRBV5-4 and TRBJ2-3 provide the parts outside the CDR3, is ETGVTQSPTHLIKTRGQQVTLRCSSQSGHNTVSWYQQALGQGPQFIFQYYREEENGRGNFPPRFSGLQFPNYSSELNVNALELDDSALYLCASSLGLAGGITDTQYFGPGTRLTVL.

As to this clone: The sample has other DNA sequences that encode this CDR3 too. This chain uses TRBV10-3 with TRBJ2-7, with TRBD1 matching 9 bases. The V gene's germline CDR1 is ENHRY and CDR2 SYGVKD. The CDR3 sequence is 11 residues long. Trimming removed 8 bases from V and 4 bases from J; junction bases left unmatched: 0. CDR3: CAIGQGYEQYF. For the CDR3, the DNA is TGTGCCATCGGACAGGGGTACGAGCAGTACTTC.

This chain links TRBV28 with TRBJ1-2; TRBD1 aligns across 7 bases. The CDR3 spans 14 residues. The ends lost 4 bases at V and 5 bases at J; junction bases unmatched: 7. Germline V CDR1 and CDR2: MDHEN, SYDVKM. Here the CDR3 reads CASSSGTDIYGYTF. CDR3 in DNA: TGTGCCAGCAGTTCCGGGACAGACATTTATGGCTACACCTTC.

The rearrangement uses TRBV2 and TRBJ1-6; 8 bases are a match to TRBD1. The germline V gene encodes CDR1 SNHLY and CDR2 FYNNEI. V trimming: 6 bases; J trimming: 5 bases; junction bases outside the gene matches: 6. The CDR3 sequence is 15 residues long. The CDR3 DNA reads TGTGCCAGCAGCTCCCAGGGGGCAAATAATTCACCCCTCCACTTT. Translated: CASSSQGANNSPLHF.

The gene calls are TRBV3-1 (or the pseudogene TRBV3-2) and TRBJ1-2; D is ambiguous. CDR1 is LGHDT, CDR2 YNNKEL, per germline (reference sequence). V lost 1 base to trimming and J lost 2 bases, with 11 bases between them. The CDR3 runs to 15 residues. CDR3 protein: CASSQGAHRNYGYTF. In DNA, the CDR3 is TGTGCCAGCAGCCAAGGGGCCCACCGAAACTATGGCTACACCTTC.